The 24 T cell receptor beta chains below all came from one sample that was sequenced in a study of blood T cells in healthy people across ages. Using a J-beta primer mix together with a sample-barcoded 5' primer, a second PCR was run for about 6 to 12 cycles. TCRdb reprocessed the 5' RACE reads with MiXCR, giving one entry per CDR3 protein. The sample comprises about a million distinct CDR3 sequences, roughly two fifths of which are singletons, and approximately 14% rests with the top ten. The source material was blood. The receptors here all came from a man between 18 and 35 years old in good health.

This chain connects TRBV7-6 to TRBJ2-3; 10 bases are shared with TRBD1. The germline CDR1 and CDR2 sequences are SGHVS and FNYEAQ. The CDR3 has 14 residues. V dropped 5 bases and J dropped 4; count of bases not matched to a gene: 3. CDR3 in DNA: TGTGCCAGCAGCATCGGGACAGGGGCAGATACGCAGTATTTT. Translation: CASSIGTGADTQYF.

The genes are TRBV5-1 and TRBJ2-7, with TRBD2 matching 8 bases. Per the germline V gene, CDR1 is SGHRS and CDR2 is YFSETQ. This CDR3 is built from 16 residues. The trim removed 4 bases at V and 6 bases at J, leaving 15 bases unmatched. CDR3 residues: CASSPPGGRTSGEQYF. The CDR3 region has the DNA TGCGCCAGCAGCCCGCCGGGGGGGAGAACTAGTGGCGAGCAGTACTTC.

In this sample, this clonotype turned up a few times. The rearrangement joins TRBV6-6 to TRBJ1-6; D is ambiguous. V lost 8 bases and J 8 bases, leaving 10 bases between the germline ends. The CDR3 contains 12 residues. The germline CDR1 and CDR2 sequences are MNHNY and SVGAGI (reference sequence). CDR3 amino acids: CASGEYHSPLHF. The CDR3 DNA sequence: TGTGCCAGCGGGGAATACCATTCACCCCTCCACTTT.

This clonotype was picked up one time. The rearrangement links TRBV20-1 to TRBJ2-7; 7 bases agree with TRBD2. The CDR3 consists of 15 residues. Looked up from germline, CDR1 is DFQATT and CDR2 is SNEGSKA (reference sequence). V trimming: 5 bases; J trimming: 9 bases; junction bases outside the gene matches: 19. CDR3 in amino acids: CSALNGGNLLNGQYF. The CDR3 coding sequence is TGCAGTGCTCTTAACGGGGGGAACCTTCTTAATGGGCAGTACTTC.

This chain joins TRBV7-8 and TRBJ2-3, with TRBD2 matching over 9 bases. This CDR3 is built from 14 residues. Germline-derived CDR1 and CDR2 are SGHVS and FQNEAQ. Trimming took 8 bases from V and 1 from J; bases not matched to a gene: 4. The CDR3 protein is CASRGGAGTDTQYF. In DNA, the CDR3 is TGTGCCAGCCGCGGGGGGGCCGGCACAGATACGCAGTATTTT.

The chain uses TRBV27 and TRBJ1-2; unclear D gene. There are 16 residues in the CDR3. The germline V and J ends were trimmed by 3 bases and 4 bases, with 18 bases remaining between them. Germline V gene data show CDR1 as MNHEY and CDR2 as SMNVEV (reference sequence). The CDR3 DNA reads as TGTGCCAGCAGTTTCAGAAGGGCGGATGAATTCTATGGCTACACCTTC. It specifies CASSFRRADEFYGYTF.

This clonotype occurred many times. J is TRBJ1-2 and V is TRBV4-3, with D possibly TRBD1 on 5 matching bases. Deletions cut 0 bases from V and 4 bases from J, with 9 bases between. This CDR3 contains 14 residues. Germline CDR1 is LGHNA and CDR2 is YSLEER. CDR3 coding DNA: TGCGCCAGCAGCCAAGATGGGACGGTCTATGGCTACACCTTC. Amino acids: CASSQDGTVYGYTF.

This clonotype was counted a few times. V is TRBV10-3 and J is TRBJ1-2, with TRBD1 identical over 8 bases. The V and J ends lost 4 bases and 7 bases, in that order; junction bases with no gene match: 2. CDR3 size: 12 residues. The germline V gene has CDR1 ENHRY and CDR2 SYGVKD. This CDR3 reads CAISVDRGGYTF. CDR3 nucleotides: TGTGCCATCAGTGTCGACAGGGGTGGCTACACCTTC.

This clonotype showed up just a few times. V and J are TRBV6-5 and TRBJ1-1, with D perhaps TRBD1 (5 bases). Germline V gene lookup returns CDR1 MNHEY and CDR2 SVGAGI. Deletions cut 8 bases from V and 0 bases from J, with 7 bases between. CDR3 size: 12 residues. CDR3 region: CASGTLNTEAFF. CDR3 DNA: TGTGCCAGCGGGACGCTGAACACTGAAGCTTTCTTT.

The chain uses TRBV6-2 or TRBV6-3 and TRBJ1-5; weak D call: TRBD1 (5 bases). CDR1 and CDR2 (germline): MNHEY, SVGEGT. Deletions cut 6 bases from V and 3 bases from J, with 12 bases between. The CDR3 has 14 amino acids. In DNA form, the CDR3 reads TGTGCCAGCAGGAACCCGGGGGACAATCAGCCCCAGCATTTT. Its protein is CASRNPGDNQPQHF.

This clonotype was observed a handful of times. The chain uses TRBV11-2 and TRBJ2-1; 8 positions agree with TRBD2. This CDR3 contains 16 residues. V lost 5 bases, J lost 2 bases, and 8 bases stayed unmatched. CDR1 SGHAT and CDR2 FQNNGV come from the germline V gene. The CDR3 here is CASSPVAGNAYNEQFF. CDR3 DNA: TGTGCCAGCAGCCCCGTAGCGGGGAATGCCTACAATGAGCAGTTCTTC.

This chain links TRBV5-1 with TRBJ2-3; 12 bases align to TRBD2. V shed 4 bases, J shed 0 bases, and the junction held 12 bases outside the gene matches. Germline assignment: CDR1 SGHRS and CDR2 YFSETQ. CDR3 length equals 19 residues. CDR3 DNA: TGCGCCAGCAGCCCGAGGTTACCGCTAGCGGGGGGGAGCACAGATACGCAGTATTTT. Protein product: CASSPRLPLAGGSTDTQYF.

This chain joins TRBV20-1 and TRBJ2-1, with 8 positions matching TRBD2. The junction had 15 bases not matched to a gene; V was cut back by 8 bases and J by 9 bases. The CDR3 loop spans 14 amino acids. Germline CDR1 reads DFQATT; CDR2 reads SNEGSKA (reference sequence). The CDR3 coding sequence is TGCAGTACATACTCGGGGGGGCCCGGGTTTGAGCAGTTCTTC. The encoded protein is CSTYSGGPGFEQFF.

Concerning this clonotype itself: A much larger clone is a single base away; this may be a read error. The chain couples TRBV10-3 to TRBJ2-3; 9 nucleotides line up with TRBD2. Germline CDR1 and CDR2: ENHRY and SYGVKD. This CDR3 contains 15 residues. CDR3 nucleotides: TGTGCCATCAGTGAGTCTAGCGGGGGCACAGATGCGCAGTATTTT. This sequence encodes CAISESSGGTDAQYF.

The chain employs TRBV20-1 and TRBJ2-1; weak D call: TRBD1 (6 bases). This CDR3 comprises 13 residues. In germline, CDR1 is DFQATT, CDR2 SNEGSKA (reference sequence). V was pared by 5 bases and J by 6 bases, with 14 bases between. CDR3 loop: CSARPQGFNEQFF. In DNA, the CDR3 is TGCAGTGCTCGACCCCAGGGGTTCAATGAGCAGTTCTTC.

This rearrangement joins TRBV7-2 to TRBJ2-7; 7 bases are shared with TRBD1. The V and J ends lost 1 base and 7 bases, in that order; junction bases with no gene match: 13. The CDR3 totals 16 residues. Germline loops: CDR1 SGHTA, CDR2 FQGNSA. Here the CDR3 reads CASSLVPGQYYTEQYF. As DNA, the CDR3 is TGTGCCAGCAGCTTAGTTCCGGGACAGTACTATACTGAGCAGTACTTC.

This clonotype was seen more than once but under ten times. The chain uses TRBV3-1 and TRBJ1-5; D is uncertain. The germline V gene has CDR1 LGHDT and CDR2 YNNKEL (reference sequence). V was pared by 0 bases and J by 2 bases, with 17 bases between. The CDR3 covers 18 residues. Here the CDR3 reads CASSQEKETPEGNQPQHF. The CDR3 DNA follows: TGTGCCAGCAGCCAAGAAAAGGAGACACCGGAGGGCAATCAGCCCCAGCATTTT.

There are a few counts of this clonotype. The chain joins TRBV12-3 or TRBV12-4 to TRBJ2-1; 10 nucleotides match TRBD2. The V and J ends lost 2 bases and 6 bases, in that order; junction bases with no gene match: 4. CDR3 length: 15 residues. The CDR3 spells CASSLLASGGNEQFF. CDR3 sequence (DNA): TGTGCCAGCAGTTTACTGGCTAGCGGGGGCAATGAGCAGTTCTTC.

There are many counts of this clonotype. This sequence joins TRBV27 and TRBJ1-1; D unresolved. This CDR3 region has 14 residues. Trimming removed 0 bases at V and 2 bases at J, with 7 bases between. Germline values: CDR1 MNHEY, CDR2 SMNVEV (reference sequence). The CDR3 DNA reads as TGTGCCAGCAGTTTATCTACGGGTAACACTGAAGCTTTCTTT. Translation gives CASSLSTGNTEAFF.

This clonotype turned up a few times. The rearrangement uses TRBV10-3 and TRBJ2-3; possibly TRBD1 for D (5 bases). The CDR3 covers 13 residues. Germline V CDR1 and CDR2: ENHRY, SYGVKD. Trimming left V 3 bases short and J 4 bases short, with 8 bases between. CDR3 sequence reads: CAISEGVPDTQYF. The CDR3 region has the DNA TGTGCCATCAGTGAAGGGGTCCCAGATACGCAGTATTTT.

The genes are TRBV6-2 or TRBV6-3 and TRBJ1-5; 8 nucleotides align to TRBD1. The CDR3 totals 15 residues. CDR1 is MNHEY, CDR2 SVGEGT, per germline. V lost 5 bases to trimming and J lost 6 bases; unmatched junction nucleotides: 9. CDR3 nucleotide sequence: TGTGCCAGCAGTCAATCAGGGGGCTGGACTCAGCCCCAGCATTTT. This encodes CASSQSGGWTQPQHF.

In this sample, this clonotype turned up a few times. The gene calls are TRBV28 and TRBJ2-7; either TRBD1 or TRBD2 may fit D (5 bases each). The closer fit of TRBJ2-4 to the DNA end suggests the J call may be wrong. This CDR3 has 16 amino acids. Germline lookup yields CDR1 MDHEN and CDR2 SYDVKM. CDR3 residues: CASSYPPGPGRDIQYF. The DNA of the CDR3 is TGTGCCAGCAGTTATCCCCCAGGGCCGGGAAGGGACATTCAGTACTTC.

This clonotype showed up just a few times. V usage is TRBV20-1 and J usage is TRBJ1-2; a possible D gene is TRBD1 (5 bases). V was pared by 0 bases and J by 6 bases, with 20 bases between. In germline, CDR1 is DFQATT, CDR2 SNEGSKA (reference sequence). The CDR3 has 16 amino acids. CDR3 protein: CSARDSRQSTSNGYTF. In DNA, the CDR3 is TGCAGTGCTAGAGATAGTAGACAGTCAACATCTAATGGCTACACCTTC.

The rearrangement joins TRBV7-2 to TRBJ2-2; no clear D gene. This CDR3 is built from 12 residues. The germline V and J ends were trimmed by 0 bases and 7 bases, with 3 bases remaining between them. Per germline, CDR1 SGHTA and CDR2 FQGNSA. CDR3 amino acids: CASSLALGELFF. CDR3 bases: TGTGCCAGCAGCTTAGCGCTCGGGGAGCTGTTTTTT.